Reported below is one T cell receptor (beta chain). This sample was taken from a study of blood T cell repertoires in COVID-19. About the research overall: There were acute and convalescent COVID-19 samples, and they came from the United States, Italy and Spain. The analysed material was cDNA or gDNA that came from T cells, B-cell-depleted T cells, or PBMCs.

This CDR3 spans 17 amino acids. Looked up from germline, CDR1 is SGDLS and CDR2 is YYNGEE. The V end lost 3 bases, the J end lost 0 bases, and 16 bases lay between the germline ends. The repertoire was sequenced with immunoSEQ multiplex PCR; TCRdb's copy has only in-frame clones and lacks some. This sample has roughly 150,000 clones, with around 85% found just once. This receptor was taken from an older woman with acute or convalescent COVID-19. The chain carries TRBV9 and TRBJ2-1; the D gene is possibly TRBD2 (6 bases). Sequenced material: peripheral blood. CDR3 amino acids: CASSGGGSGSSYNEQFF. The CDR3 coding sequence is TGTGCCAGCAGCGGCGGAGGTAGCGGAAGCTCCTACAATGAGCAGTTCTTC.